The text below deals with one TCR beta chain. It lacks a known antigen. Base qualities are missing; no much larger clone stands one base away. The data stem from a study of blood T cell repertoires in COVID-19 (TCRdb year 2020). Broadly, across the study: The collaborator samples originated in the United States, Italy and Spain and spanned the acute and convalescent phases of COVID-19. The repertoires were released in a freely available public database intended as a resource for research on the immune response to SARS-CoV-2. The prospective study material was composed of cDNA or gDNA derived from T cells, B-cell-depleted T cells, or PBMCs. The samples were drawn from two sources: the first 160 participants of the ongoing ImmuneRACE study, and over 1,000 subjects contributed by 6 global collaborators. Where HLA class I and class II types were available, the types were taken from metadata supplied by the sample provider, not from assay-based typing. Subjects who had been exposed to COVID-19, were actively infected with it, or had recovered from it provided the deeply sampled blood TCRbeta repertoires that made up the dataset. A de-identified subject ID, COVID-19 status, age in years and sex were almost always included in the sample metadata. What the research found in general, with its limitations: Clinical and demographic metadata were provided uncurated, with the amount varying by source and participant.

TCRbeta CDR3 regions were amplified from genomic DNA by means of the immunoSEQ Assay, a bias-controlled multiplex PCR. On the authors' methods: Within the assay, amplification of reference gene primers was used to estimate how many nucleated cells each sample contained. To quantify the absolute abundance of each unique TCRbeta CDR3 rearrangement, sequence reads were collapsed and filtered. For each sample, productive Simpson clonality was calculated as the square root of Simpson's diversity index over productive rearrangements. The clones in this table, taken by TCRdb from immuneACCESS, are in-frame only. Not every clone is retained; where verified, under half of the shortfall comes from an unresolved V gene, and the cause of the rest is unknown. V, J and clone size reflect that table, while D and trimming were determined from the DNA. The sample table contains 70,000 to 100,000 clones; only one count was recorded for roughly 90% of them. The top ten clonotypes cover more than 1% of the sample.

Inclusive of the bounding cysteine and phenylalanine, the CDR3 is 14 residues long. Of the read, only the CDR3 DNA is kept; its 42 bases are in frame from base 1. Based on the germline V gene, the CDR1 and CDR2 sequences are SGHAT and FQNNGV. At the junction V is shortened by 7 bases and J by 1 base, with 14 bases in between. Whole blood was collected in K2EDTA tubes by collaborating institutions according to the institutions' own protocols. For TCRbeta analysis, collaborators shipped samples in one of three forms: frozen whole blood, isolated PBMCs, or DNA extracted from either of those sample types.

Sequencing was done on a sample of peripheral blood. The sequence was obtained from an elderly man with active or convalescent COVID-19. Recombination joined TRBV11-2 with TRBJ2-7; the D gene is perhaps TRBD2, from 6 matching bases. The nucleotides read TGTGCCAGCACCCTCCGGGGGACTTCCTACGAGCAGTACTTC. This gives the protein CASTLRGTSYEQYF. Where the CDR3 stops, the reference TRBV11-2 and TRBJ2-7 genes take over; the full variable domain is EAGVAQSPRYKIIEKRQSVAFWCNPISGHATLYWYQQILGQGPKLLIQFQNNGVVDDSQLPKDRFSAERLKGVDSTLKIQPAKLEDSAVYLCASTLRGTSYEQYFGPGTRLTVT.